These 16 T cell receptor beta chains were sequenced from one sample in a study of graft-versus-host responses after intestinal transplantation. Researchers processed graft tissue to release intraepithelial and lamina propria lymphocytes. The table came from immunoSEQ multiplex PCR; TCRdb's copy has only in-frame clones and leaves some out. The sample lists under 20,000 clones, about 67% occurring once. Sequenced here: ileum tissue, sampled 14 days after transplant. The receptors stem from a human patient who received an intestinal transplant, so some T cells may come from the graft donor.

The chain carries TRBV6-5 and TRBJ2-7; 11 bases match TRBD1. The CDR3 has 14 amino acids. V was clipped by 9 bases and J by 6 bases; unmatched bases: 10. CDR1 is MNHEY and CDR2 is SVGAGI in the germline V gene. The CDR3 protein is CASWAAGTGGEQYF. For the CDR3, the DNA is TGTGCCAGTTGGGCCGCCGGGACAGGGGGCGAGCAGTACTTC.

The rearrangement links TRBV19 to TRBJ2-2, with D perhaps TRBD1 or TRBD2 (5 bases each). Deletions cut 5 bases from V and 3 bases from J, with 10 bases between. Germline-derived CDR1 and CDR2 are LNHDA and SQIVND (reference sequence). The CDR3 extends over 14 amino acids. The CDR3 loop reads CASSSGTDTGELFF. CDR3 nucleotides: TGTGCCAGTAGTTCTGGGACGGACACCGGGGAGCTGTTTTTT. The complete variable domain, with remaining parts taken from reference TRBV19 and TRBJ2-2, reads DGGITQSPKYLFRKEGQNVTLSCEQNLNHDAMYWYRQDPGQGLRLIYYSQIVNDFQKGDIAEGYSVSREKKESFPLTVTSAQKNPTAFYLCASSSGTDTGELFFGEGSRLTVL.

CDR3 coding DNA: TGTGCCAGCAGCTACCTTATCGGGACAGGGGGCTTTTACGAGCAGTACTTC. Translated: CASSYLIGTGGFYEQYF. The chain has TRBV5-8 and TRBJ2-7; 12 bases are shared with TRBD1. This CDR3 is built from 17 residues. V lost 3 bases and J lost 4; bases outside the gene matches: 11. From germline, CDR1 is SGHTS and CDR2 YDEGEE. Using reference TRBV5-8 and TRBJ2-7 for the parts outside the CDR3, the full variable domain is EAGVTQSPTHLIKTRGQQATLRCSPISGHTSVYWYQQALGLGLQFLLWYDEGEERNRGNFPPRFSGRQFPNYSSELNVNALELEDSALYLCASSYLIGTGGFYEQYFGPGTRLTVT.

This chain joins TRBV23-1 and TRBJ2-2, with TRBD2 identical over 9 bases. TRBV23-1 is marked as an open reading frame, function uncertain. There are 17 residues in the CDR3. J was trimmed by 3 bases and V by 3 bases; bases with no gene match: 8. The CDR3 sequence is CASSHPNSGSDTGELFF. The CDR3, as DNA: TGCGCCAGCAGTCATCCAAATAGCGGGAGTGACACCGGGGAGCTGTTTTTT.

The chain joins TRBV9 to TRBJ2-7, with D perhaps TRBD1 or TRBD2 (7 bases each). Germline CDR1 SGDLS, CDR2 YYNGEE. The CDR3 runs 14 residues. V lost 4 bases and J 7 bases, leaving 18 bases between the germline ends. CDR3 coding DNA: TGTGCCAGCAGCCCCGGGGAGGGGGCTTTGGAGCAGTACTTC. Translating it yields CASSPGEGALEQYF.

CDR3 DNA: TGTGCCAGCAGCCTTTCTACGACAGCTAACTATGGCTACACCTTC. Amino acid sequence: CASSLSTTANYGYTF. This chain joins TRBV14 and TRBJ1-2, with D possibly matching TRBD1 (5 bases). Trimming took 4 bases from V and 0 from J, leaving 12 bases between them. This CDR3 has 15 amino acids. Germline loops: CDR1 SGHDN, CDR2 FVKESK.

This clone has only one observation. J is TRBJ2-2 and V is TRBV5-4, with TRBD2 matching over 15 bases. Trimming cost V 2 bases and J 6 bases; bases outside gene matches: 8. CDR3 length: 18 amino acids. Germline V CDR1 and CDR2: SGHNT, YYREEE (reference sequence). The CDR3 DNA is TGTGCCAGCAGCTTCACCGGGACTAGCGGGGGGCGGGCCGGGGAGCTGTTTTTT. It specifies CASSFTGTSGGRAGELFF. Combining the CDR3 with reference TRBV5-4 and TRBJ2-2 gives the whole variable domain ETGVTQSPTHLIKTRGQQVTLRCSSQSGHNTVSWYQQALGQGPQFIFQYYREEENGRGNFPPRFSGLQFPNYSSELNVNALELDDSALYLCASSFTGTSGGRAGELFFGEGSRLTVL.

The chain links TRBV5-8 to TRBJ1-4; D is unresolved. The CDR3 is 15 residues long. V was shortened by 5 bases and J by 1 base, with 12 bases between the two germline ends. CDR1 SGHTS and CDR2 YDEGEE come from the germline V gene. The CDR3: CASSRTTETNEKLFF. For the CDR3, the DNA is TGTGCCAGCAGTCGCACGACGGAAACTAATGAAAAACTGTTTTTT.

Comments on this clone: One end of the junction varies from germline; a read error may be responsible. The genes are TRBV7-7 and TRBJ2-5; 9 positions agree with TRBD1. Germline V lookup: CDR1 SSHAT, CDR2 FNYEAQ (reference sequence). This CDR3 has 15 amino acids. CDR3 residues: CASSMGQGRGETQYF. In DNA form, the CDR3 reads TGTGCTAGCAGCATGGGACAGGGAAGGGGAGAGACCCAGTACTTC.

The CDR3 reads CASSLAGTGGEKLFF. In DNA form, the CDR3 reads TGTGCCAGCAGCTTAGCCGGGACAGGGGGAGAAAAACTGTTTTTT. The J gene is TRBJ1-4, the V gene TRBV11-2; 11 bases align to TRBD1. This CDR3 comprises 15 residues. Germline V gene lookup returns CDR1 SGHAT and CDR2 FQNNGV. The V segment lost 1 base and the J segment 8 bases; nucleotides outside the gene matches: 3.

The chain recombines TRBV9 with TRBJ2-7, with 11 positions matching TRBD1. Trimming cost V 4 bases and J 4 bases; bases outside gene matches: 4. Germline loops: CDR1 SGDLS, CDR2 YYNGEE. This CDR3 region has 14 residues. CDR3 loop: CASSTGQGAYEQYF. The CDR3 DNA is TGTGCCAGCAGCACAGGACAGGGGGCTTACGAGCAGTACTTC.

The chain combines TRBV5-1 with TRBJ2-7, with a weak D call TRBD1 (6 bases). This CDR3 has 13 amino acids. Trimming took 3 bases from V and 4 from J, leaving 11 bases between them. Germline CDR1 SGHRS, CDR2 YFSETQ. The CDR3 DNA reads TGCGCCAGCAGCTGGGACACTACATACGAGCAGTACTTC. Amino acids: CASSWDTTYEQYF.

This clone was counted once. This chain joins TRBV6-5 and TRBJ2-7; D ambiguous. Germline V gene data show CDR1 as MNHEY and CDR2 as SVGAGI. The V and J ends lost 5 bases and 5 bases respectively, with 13 bases between them. CDR3 length: 13 amino acids. The CDR3 spells CASSTWPRDEQYF. In nucleotides, the CDR3 is TGTGCCAGCAGTACATGGCCGAGAGACGAGCAGTACTTC.

V and J are TRBV11-2 and TRBJ2-7, with 8 bases matching TRBD1. CDR3 size: 16 residues. The germline V gene has CDR1 SGHAT and CDR2 FQNNGV. V trimming: 0 bases; J trimming: 4 bases; junction bases outside the gene matches: 8. Here the CDR3 reads CASSLDWAGGDYEQYF. For the CDR3, the DNA is TGTGCCAGCAGCTTAGATTGGGCAGGGGGCGATTACGAGCAGTACTTC.

DNA for the CDR3: TGTGCCAGCAGCCCCCCATCAGGGGGGAGTGAAAAACTGTTTTTT. Translation: CASSPPSGGSEKLFF. The chain joins TRBV4-2 to TRBJ1-4, with TRBD1 identical over 7 bases. V shed 4 bases, J shed 7 bases, and the junction held 9 bases outside the gene matches. Germline assignment: CDR1 LGHNA and CDR2 YNFKEQ. CDR3 size: 15 residues.

This clone has more than one count but fewer than ten. This chain uses TRBV5-1 with TRBJ2-2; 7 nucleotides line up with TRBD1. V dropped 4 bases and J dropped 0; count of bases not matched to a gene: 6. Germline V gene lookup returns CDR1 SGHRS and CDR2 YFSETQ. This CDR3 is 16 amino acids long. The CDR3 DNA reads as TGCGCCAGCAGCATCCCGGGACAGTCGAACACCGGGGAGCTGTTTTTT. Translated: CASSIPGQSNTGELFF.